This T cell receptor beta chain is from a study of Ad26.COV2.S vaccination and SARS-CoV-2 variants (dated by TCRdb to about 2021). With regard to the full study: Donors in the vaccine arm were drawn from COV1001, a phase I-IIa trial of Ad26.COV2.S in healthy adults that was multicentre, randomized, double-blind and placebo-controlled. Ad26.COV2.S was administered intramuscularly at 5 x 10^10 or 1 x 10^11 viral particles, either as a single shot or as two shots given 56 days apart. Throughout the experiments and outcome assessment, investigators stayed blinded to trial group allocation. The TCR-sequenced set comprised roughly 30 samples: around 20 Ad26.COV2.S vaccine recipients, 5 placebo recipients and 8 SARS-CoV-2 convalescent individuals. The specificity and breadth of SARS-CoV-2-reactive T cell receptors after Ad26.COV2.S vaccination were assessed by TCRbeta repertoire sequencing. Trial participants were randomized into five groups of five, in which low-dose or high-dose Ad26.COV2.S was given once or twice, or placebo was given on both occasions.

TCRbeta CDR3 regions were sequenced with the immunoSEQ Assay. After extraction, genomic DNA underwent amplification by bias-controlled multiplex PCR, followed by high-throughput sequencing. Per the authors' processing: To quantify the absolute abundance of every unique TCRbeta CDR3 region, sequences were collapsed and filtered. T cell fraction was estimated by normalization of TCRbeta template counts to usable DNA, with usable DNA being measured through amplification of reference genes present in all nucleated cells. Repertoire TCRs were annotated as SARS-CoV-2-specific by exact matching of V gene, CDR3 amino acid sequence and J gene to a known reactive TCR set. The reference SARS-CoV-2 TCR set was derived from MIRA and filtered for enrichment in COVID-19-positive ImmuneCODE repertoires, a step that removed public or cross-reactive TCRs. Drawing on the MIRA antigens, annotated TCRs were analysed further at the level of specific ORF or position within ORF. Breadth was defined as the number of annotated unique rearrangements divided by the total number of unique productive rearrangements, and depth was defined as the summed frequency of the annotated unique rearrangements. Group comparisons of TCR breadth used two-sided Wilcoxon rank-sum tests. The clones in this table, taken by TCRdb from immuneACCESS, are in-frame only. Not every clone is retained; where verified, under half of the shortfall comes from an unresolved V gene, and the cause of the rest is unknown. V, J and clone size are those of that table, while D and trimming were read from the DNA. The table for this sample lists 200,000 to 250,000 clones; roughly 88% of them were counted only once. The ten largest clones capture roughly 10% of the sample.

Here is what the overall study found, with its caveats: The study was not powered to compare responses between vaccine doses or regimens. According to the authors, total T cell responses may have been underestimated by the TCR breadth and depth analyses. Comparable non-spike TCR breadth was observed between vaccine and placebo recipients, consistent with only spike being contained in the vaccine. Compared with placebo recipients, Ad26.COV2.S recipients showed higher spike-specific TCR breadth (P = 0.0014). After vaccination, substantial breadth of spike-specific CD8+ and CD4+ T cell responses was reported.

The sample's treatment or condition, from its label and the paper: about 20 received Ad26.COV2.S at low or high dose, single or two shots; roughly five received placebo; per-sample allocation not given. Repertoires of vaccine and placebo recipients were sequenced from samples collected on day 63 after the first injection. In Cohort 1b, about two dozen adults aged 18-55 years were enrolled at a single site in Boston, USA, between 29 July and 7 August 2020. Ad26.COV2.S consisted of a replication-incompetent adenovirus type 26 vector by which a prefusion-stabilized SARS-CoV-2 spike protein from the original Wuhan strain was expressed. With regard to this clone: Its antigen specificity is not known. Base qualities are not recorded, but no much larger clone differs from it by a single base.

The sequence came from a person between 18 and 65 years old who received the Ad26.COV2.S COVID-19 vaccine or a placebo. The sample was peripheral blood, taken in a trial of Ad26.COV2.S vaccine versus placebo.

Here is the DNA: TGTGCCAGCAGCCAGAGGACAGGCGGCGAGCAGTTCTTC. It encodes CASSQRTGGEQFF. The chain links TRBV3-1 (or the pseudogene TRBV3-2) with TRBJ2-1; 7 central nucleotides agree with TRBD1. Based on the germline V gene (reference sequence), the CDR1 and CDR2 sequences are LGHDT and YNNKEL. The CDR3, from cysteine to phenylalanine, totals 13 residues. Left in the record is the CDR3 DNA by itself, 39 bases read in frame from the first base. Relative to germline, V is missing 3 bases and J is missing 10 bases, with 6 bases of the junction outside any gene match.